This TCR beta chain was captured in a study of T cell responses to AZD1222 COVID-19 vaccine. Only in-frame clones appear in the TCRdb table, and some are missing; sequencing was by immunoSEQ multiplex PCR. Of roughly 86,000 clones in the sample, approximately 92% were seen once. A word on this clone: Its antigen is not identified.

Germline V CDR1 and CDR2: GTSNPN, SVGIG (reference sequence). This CDR3 is built from 14 residues. V was clipped by 2 bases and J by 3 bases, with 11 bases between them. Study findings and constraints: Donors were mostly white British, more females; clonal diversity possibly underestimated.

This sequence was found in an adult in good health. The sample was peripheral blood, taken on day 0 of AZD1222 vaccination. The chain is built from TRBV30 and TRBJ1-5; D unclear. The CDR3 is CAWSYGVPNQPQHF. The CDR3 region has the DNA TGTGCCTGGAGTTACGGGGTCCCCAATCAGCCCCAGCATTTT.